The TCR beta chain described here comes from a study of T cells after yellow fever vaccination. As regards this clonotype: Its target is not known.

Study conclusions and caveats: Weaker, the secondary response had a peak occurring faster, on day 5 versus 15. Only a small proportion of the clonotypes turned up in both the CD4 and the CD8 compartments, likely arising from convergent recombination. Abundant clonotypes (contaminants from the bulk population) could be present in FACS-sorted repertoires. Boosting was followed by the reappearance of most primary-vaccination clones (under 97% CD4, around 90% CD8).

TCRdb re-called the 5' RACE reads with MiXCR, one entry per CDR3 protein. The sample has hundreds of thousands of distinct CDR3 sequences, 8.7% seen once; the top ten hold about 3.7%. The CDR3 covers 14 residues. Trimming removed 3 bases at V and 3 bases at J, with 11 bases between. From germline, CDR1 is KGHSH and CDR2 LQKENI. This clonotype originated in a man aged 18 to 29 who received the YFV17D yellow fever vaccine. The chain recombines TRBV18 with TRBJ1-2; D is ambiguous. The input for sequencing was CD4+ T cells sorted from PBMCs, taken 5 days after the yellow fever booster vaccination. The DNA of the CDR3 is TGTGCCAGCTCACCGGGATCCACGGACTATGGCTACACCTTC. It is translated as CASSPGSTDYGYTF.